This T cell receptor (beta chain) comes out of a study of blood T cell repertoires in COVID-19. Study summary: PBMCs, B-cell-depleted T cells, or T cells provided the cDNA or gDNA that made up the material.

Original processing methods: Researchers report that nucleated cell counts were estimated from reference gene primer amplification. Measured with immunoSEQ multiplex PCR; TCRdb has only the in-frame clones, and not every one. The V and J calls and the clone size are those of that table, but D and trimming were determined from the DNA. The sample consists of 250,000 to 300,000 clones, 91% of them appearing once. Germline CDR1 reads SGHNT; CDR2 reads YYREEE (reference sequence). The CDR3 runs 16 residues. Trimming shortened V by 1 base and J by 0 bases, and 13 bases separated the two germline ends. Seattle patients were enrolled during active infection and followed longitudinally.

The sample comprised peripheral blood. V usage is TRBV5-4 and J usage is TRBJ1-1, with D hard to call. The origin of this receptor is a woman aged 25 to 39 with COVID-19, enrolled during active disease. Written as DNA, the CDR3 is TGTGCCAGCAGCTTGCGGGCCACCGGGATGAACACTGAAGCTTTCTTT. Translating it yields CASSLRATGMNTEAFF. The entire variable domain, with the rest obtained from reference TRBV5-4 and TRBJ1-1, is as follows: ETGVTQSPTHLIKTRGQQVTLRCSSQSGHNTVSWYQQALGQGPQFIFQYYREEENGRGNFPPRFSGLQFPNYSSELNVNALELDDSALYLCASSLRATGMNTEAFFGQGTRLTVV.